This TCR beta chain appears in the sequencing data of a study of control samples from healthy donors and cancer patients. CDR1 and CDR2 from the germline V gene are MNHEY and SVGEGT. The CDR3 contains 14 residues. Trimming cost V 6 bases and J 4 bases; bases outside gene matches: 7. In its sample, this clone was seen a few times. The sample holds other DNA sequences that translate to the same CDR3. TCRdb's table, derived via immunoSEQ multiplex PCR, lists solely in-frame clones and lacks some. This table has about 89,000 clones, over 65% appearing once. The specimen was blood. The receptor comes from a woman aged 40 to 50 in good health. The J gene is TRBJ1-2, the V gene TRBV6-2 or TRBV6-3; TRBD1 matches 8 bases. CDR3 sequence reads: CASSSGQGGYGYTF. The DNA for the CDR3 is TGTGCCAGCAGCAGTGGACAGGGAGGCTATGGCTACACCTTC.